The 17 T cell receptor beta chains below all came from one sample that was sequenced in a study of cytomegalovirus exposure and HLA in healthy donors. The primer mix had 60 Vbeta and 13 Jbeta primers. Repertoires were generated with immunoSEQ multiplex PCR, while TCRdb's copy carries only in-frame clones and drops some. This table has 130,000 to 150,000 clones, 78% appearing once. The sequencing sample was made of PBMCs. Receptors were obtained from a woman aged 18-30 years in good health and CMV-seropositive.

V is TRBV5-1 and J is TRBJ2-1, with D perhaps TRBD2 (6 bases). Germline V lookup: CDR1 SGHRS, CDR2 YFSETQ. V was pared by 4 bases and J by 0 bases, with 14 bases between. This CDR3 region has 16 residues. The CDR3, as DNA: TGCGCCAGCAGCCCCGGGACTTTTAGCTCCTACAATGAGCAGTTCTTC. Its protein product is CASSPGTFSSYNEQFF.

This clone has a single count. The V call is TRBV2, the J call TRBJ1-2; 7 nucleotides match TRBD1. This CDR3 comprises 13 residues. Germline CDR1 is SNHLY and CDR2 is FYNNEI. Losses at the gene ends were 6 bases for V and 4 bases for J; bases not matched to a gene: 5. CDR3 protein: CASRDRIGYGYTF. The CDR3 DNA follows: TGTGCCAGCAGGGACAGGATCGGCTATGGCTACACCTTC.

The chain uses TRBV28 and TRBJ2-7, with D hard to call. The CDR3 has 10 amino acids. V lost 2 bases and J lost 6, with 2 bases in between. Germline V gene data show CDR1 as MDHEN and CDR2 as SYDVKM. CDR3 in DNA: TGTGCCAGCAGTTTACTCGAGCAGTACTTC. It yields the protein CASSLLEQYF.

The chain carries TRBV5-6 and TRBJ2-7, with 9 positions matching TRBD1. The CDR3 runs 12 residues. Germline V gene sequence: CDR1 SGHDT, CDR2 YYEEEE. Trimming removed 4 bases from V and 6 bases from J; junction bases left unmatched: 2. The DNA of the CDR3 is TGTGCCAGCAGCGTGACAGGGGGCGAGCAGTACTTC. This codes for CASSVTGGEQYF.

The chain's CDR3 is CASSSGGSYQPQHF. As DNA, the CDR3 is TGTGCCAGCAGCTCAGGGGGAAGTTACCAGCCCCAGCATTTT. The rearrangement joins TRBV5-4 to TRBJ1-5, with 7 bases lining up with TRBD1. This CDR3 spans 14 amino acids. Germline CDR1 is SGHNT and CDR2 is YYREEE (reference sequence). V was clipped by 3 bases and J by 7 bases; unmatched bases: 7. The complete variable domain, with remaining parts taken from reference TRBV5-4 and TRBJ1-5, reads ETGVTQSPTHLIKTRGQQVTLRCSSQSGHNTVSWYQQALGQGPQFIFQYYREEENGRGNFPPRFSGLQFPNYSSELNVNALELDDSALYLCASSSGGSYQPQHFGDGTRLSIL.

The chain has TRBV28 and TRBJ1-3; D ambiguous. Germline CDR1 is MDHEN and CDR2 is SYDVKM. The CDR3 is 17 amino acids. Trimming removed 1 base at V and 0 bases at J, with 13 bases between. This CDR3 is CASSLLVAGSSGNTIYF. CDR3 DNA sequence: TGTGCCAGCAGTTTATTAGTGGCGGGCAGCTCTGGAAACACCATATATTTT. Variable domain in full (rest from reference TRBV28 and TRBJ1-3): DVKVTQSSRYLVKRTGEKVFLECVQDMDHENMFWYRQDPGLGLRLIYFSYDVKMKEKGDIPEGYSVSREKKERFSLILESASTNQTSMYLCASSLLVAGSSGNTIYFGEGSWLTVV.

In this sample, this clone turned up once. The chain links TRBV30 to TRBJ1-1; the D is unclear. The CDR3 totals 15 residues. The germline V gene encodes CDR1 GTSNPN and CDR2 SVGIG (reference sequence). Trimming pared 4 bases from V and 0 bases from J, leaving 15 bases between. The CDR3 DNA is TGTGCCTGGACGGGCGGGAGTTCCATGAACACTGAAGCTTTCTTT. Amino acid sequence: CAWTGGSSMNTEAFF.

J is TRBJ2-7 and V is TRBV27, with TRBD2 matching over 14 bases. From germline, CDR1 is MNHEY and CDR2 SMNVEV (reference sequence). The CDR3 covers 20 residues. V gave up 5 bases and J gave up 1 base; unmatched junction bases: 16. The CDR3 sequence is CASSLEYRTSGGRKSYEQYF. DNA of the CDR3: TGTGCCAGCAGTCTAGAATATCGGACTAGCGGGGGGCGAAAGTCCTACGAGCAGTACTTC.

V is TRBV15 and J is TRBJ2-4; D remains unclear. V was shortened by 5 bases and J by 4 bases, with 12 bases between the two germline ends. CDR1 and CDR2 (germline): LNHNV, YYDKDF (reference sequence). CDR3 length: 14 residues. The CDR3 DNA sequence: TGTGCCACCAGCCTCCCGCGGCCTAAAAACATTCAGTACTTC. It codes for CATSLPRPKNIQYF.

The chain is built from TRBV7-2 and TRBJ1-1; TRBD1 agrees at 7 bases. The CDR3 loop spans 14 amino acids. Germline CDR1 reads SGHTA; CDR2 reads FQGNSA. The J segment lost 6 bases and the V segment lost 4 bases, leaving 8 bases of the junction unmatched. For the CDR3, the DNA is TGTGCCAGCAGCTATCTTAGACAGGGAGCTGAAGCTTTCTTT. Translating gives CASSYLRQGAEAFF.

CDR3 coding DNA: TGTGCCAGCAGCGACGGACAGGGCCGAAACACCATATATTTT. Protein product: CASSDGQGRNTIYF. This chain uses TRBV5-4 with TRBJ1-3; the match to TRBD1 covers 8 bases. Germline trimming cut 4 bases from V and 5 bases from J; bases unmatched to any gene: 5. Germline CDR1 SGHNT, CDR2 YYREEE (reference sequence). This CDR3 comprises 14 residues. The entire variable domain, with the rest obtained from reference TRBV5-4 and TRBJ1-3, is as follows: ETGVTQSPTHLIKTRGQQVTLRCSSQSGHNTVSWYQQALGQGPQFIFQYYREEENGRGNFPPRFSGLQFPNYSSELNVNALELDDSALYLCASSDGQGRNTIYFGEGSWLTVV.

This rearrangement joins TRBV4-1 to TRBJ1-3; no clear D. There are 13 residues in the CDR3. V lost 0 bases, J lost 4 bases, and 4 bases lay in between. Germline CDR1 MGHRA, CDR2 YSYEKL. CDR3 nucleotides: TGCGCCAGCAGCCAAGAGTCGGGAAACACCATATATTTT. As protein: CASSQESGNTIYF.

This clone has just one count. CDR3 sequence (DNA): TGCGCCAGCAGCTTTGGCCCCGTCGGGGCTAACTATGGCTACACCTTC. It translates to CASSFGPVGANYGYTF. The chain is built from TRBV5-1 and TRBJ1-2; no reliable D call. CDR1 and CDR2 from the germline V gene are SGHRS and YFSETQ. Trimming took 2 bases from V and 0 from J, leaving 14 bases between them. The CDR3 runs to 16 residues.

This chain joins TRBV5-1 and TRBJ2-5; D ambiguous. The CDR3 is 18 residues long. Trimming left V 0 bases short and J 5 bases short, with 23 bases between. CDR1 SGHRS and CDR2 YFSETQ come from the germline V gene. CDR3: CASSLAGADGVGRETQYF. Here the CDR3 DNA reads TGCGCCAGCAGCTTGGCAGGTGCAGACGGTGTCGGTCGGGAGACCCAGTACTTC.

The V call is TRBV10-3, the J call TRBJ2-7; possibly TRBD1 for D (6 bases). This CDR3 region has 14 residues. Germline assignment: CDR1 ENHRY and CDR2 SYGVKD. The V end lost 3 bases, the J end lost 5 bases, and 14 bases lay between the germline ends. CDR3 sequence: CAISDSSRGNEQYF. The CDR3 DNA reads TGTGCCATCAGTGATTCTTCGAGGGGGAACGAGCAGTACTTC.

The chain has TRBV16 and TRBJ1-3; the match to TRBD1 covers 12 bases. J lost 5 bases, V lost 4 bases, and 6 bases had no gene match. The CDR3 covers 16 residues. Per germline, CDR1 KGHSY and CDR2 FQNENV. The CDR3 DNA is TGTGCCAGCAGCCCCGGGACAGGGGGCCTTCGAAACACCATATATTTT. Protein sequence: CASSPGTGGLRNTIYF.

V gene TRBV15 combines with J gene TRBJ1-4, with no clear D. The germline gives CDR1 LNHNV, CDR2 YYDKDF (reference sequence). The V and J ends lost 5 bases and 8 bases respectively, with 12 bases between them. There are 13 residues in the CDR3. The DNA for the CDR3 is TGTGCCACCAGCCGCTGGAGCGGCGAAAAACTGTTTTTT. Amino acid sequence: CATSRWSGEKLFF. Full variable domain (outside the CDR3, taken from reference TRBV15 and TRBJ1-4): DAMVIQNPRYQVTQFGKPVTLSCSQTLNHNVMYWYQQKSSQAPKLLFHYYDKDFNNEADTPDNFQSRRPNTSFCFLDIRSPGLGDTAMYLCATSRWSGEKLFFGSGTQLSVL.